What follows describes a single T cell receptor beta chain. The data are from a study of sequential checkpoint blockade in melanoma. Background on the study: First-line arms were nivolumab then ipilimumab, or the reverse, randomized 1:1.

Trimming stripped 6 bases from V and 8 bases from J, with 8 bases between. Germline-derived CDR1 and CDR2 are MNHEY and SMNVEV (reference sequence). This CDR3 region has 11 residues. TCRdb's table, derived via immunoSEQ multiplex PCR, lists solely in-frame clones and lacks some. The sample comprises about 4,800 clones, around 57% of which are singletons, and 22% rests with the top ten. Treatment noted: randomized to nivolumab then ipilimumab (arm A) or the reverse (arm B). Sequences were derived from CD8+ T cells sorted from blood (inferred from file names), sampled from a patient given nivolumab and ipilimumab in sequence. The sequence was obtained from a human donor with melanoma. J is TRBJ2-1 and V is TRBV27; no firm D call. The CDR3 DNA is TGTGCCAGCAGAGAGTTCCATGAGCAGTTCTTC. Residues: CASREFHEQFF.